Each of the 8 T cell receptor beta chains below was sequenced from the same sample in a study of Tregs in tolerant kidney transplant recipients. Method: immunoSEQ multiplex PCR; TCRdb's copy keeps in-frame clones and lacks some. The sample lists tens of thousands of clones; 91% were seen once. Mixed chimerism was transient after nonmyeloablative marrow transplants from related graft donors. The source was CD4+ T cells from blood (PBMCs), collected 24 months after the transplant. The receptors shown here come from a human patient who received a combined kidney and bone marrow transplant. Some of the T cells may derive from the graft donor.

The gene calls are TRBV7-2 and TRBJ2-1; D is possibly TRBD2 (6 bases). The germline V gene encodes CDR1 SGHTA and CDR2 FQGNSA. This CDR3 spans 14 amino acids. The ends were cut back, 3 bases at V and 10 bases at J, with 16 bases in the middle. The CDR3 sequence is CASSFSRAGTEQFF. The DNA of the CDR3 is TGTGCCAGCAGCTTCAGTAGGGCGGGGACCGAGCAGTTCTTC.

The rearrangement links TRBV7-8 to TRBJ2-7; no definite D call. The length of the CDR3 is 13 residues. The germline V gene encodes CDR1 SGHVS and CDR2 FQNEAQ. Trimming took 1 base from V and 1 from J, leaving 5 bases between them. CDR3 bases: TGTGCCAGCAGCTTAGGCGAGTCCTACGAGCAGTACTTC. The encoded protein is CASSLGESYEQYF.

Here the CDR3 DNA reads TGCGCCAGCAGCCATGGTCCCCAGCCTTGGACTAGCACAGATACGCAGTATTTT. It codes for CASSHGPQPWTSTDTQYF. The rearrangement uses TRBV4-1 and TRBJ2-3, with D tentatively TRBD2 (5 bases). V was cut by 3 bases and J by 0 bases, with 19 bases left in between. The CDR3 spans 18 residues. Germline CDR1 MGHRA, CDR2 YSYEKL.

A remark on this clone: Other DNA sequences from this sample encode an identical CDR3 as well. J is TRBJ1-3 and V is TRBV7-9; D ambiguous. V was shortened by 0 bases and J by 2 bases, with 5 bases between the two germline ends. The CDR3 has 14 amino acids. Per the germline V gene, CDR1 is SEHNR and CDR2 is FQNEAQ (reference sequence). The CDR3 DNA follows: TGTGCCAGCAGCTTAGCAGCCACTGGAAACACCATATATTTT. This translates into CASSLAATGNTIYF.

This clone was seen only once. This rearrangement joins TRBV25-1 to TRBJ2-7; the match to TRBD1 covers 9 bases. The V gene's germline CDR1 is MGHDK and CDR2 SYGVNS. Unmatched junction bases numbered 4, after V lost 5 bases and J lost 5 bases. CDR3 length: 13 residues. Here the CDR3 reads CASSPRDRDEQYF. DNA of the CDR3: TGTGCCAGCAGTCCCCGGGACAGGGACGAGCAGTACTTC.

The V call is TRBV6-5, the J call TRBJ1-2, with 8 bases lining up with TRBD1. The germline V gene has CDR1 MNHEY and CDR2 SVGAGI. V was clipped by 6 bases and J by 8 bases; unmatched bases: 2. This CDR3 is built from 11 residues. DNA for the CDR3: TGTGCCAGCAGCAACAGGGGGGGCTACACCTTC. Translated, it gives CASSNRGGYTF.

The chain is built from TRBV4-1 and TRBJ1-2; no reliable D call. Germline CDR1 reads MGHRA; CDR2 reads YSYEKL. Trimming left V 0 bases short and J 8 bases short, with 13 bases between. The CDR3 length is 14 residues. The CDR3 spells CASSQDRDLRGYTF. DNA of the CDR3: TGCGCCAGCAGCCAAGATCGGGATTTACGGGGCTACACCTTC.

The CDR3: CAWSGGGSSYEQYF. The CDR3 DNA follows: TGTGCCTGGAGTGGTGGCGGCAGCTCCTACGAGCAGTACTTC. The J gene is TRBJ2-7, the V gene TRBV30; D ambiguous. This CDR3 has 14 amino acids. V was cut by 1 base and J by 0 bases, with 10 bases left in between. Per germline, CDR1 GTSNPN and CDR2 SVGIG (reference sequence). The full variable domain, in which reference TRBV30 and TRBJ2-7 provide the parts outside the CDR3, is SQTIHQWPATLVQPVGSPLSLECTVEGTSNPNLYWYRQAAGRGLQLLFYSVGIGQISSEVPQNLSASRPQDRQFILSSKKLLLSDSGFYLCAWSGGGSSYEQYFGPGTRLTVT.